The present T cell receptor beta chain was sequenced within a study of human T cells and chemical hapten exposure. Study summary: Patch tests delivered 0.01% DPC to the upper back and were evaluated at 6 days.

This clonotype occurred a few times. What it binds is not known. The CDR3 sequence is 15 residues long. Trimming removed 2 bases from V and 4 bases from J, with 9 bases in between. Germline CDR1 is MNHNS and CDR2 is SASEGT. TCRdb re-called the RACE reads through MiXCR, storing one row per CDR3 protein. This table holds nearly 85,000 distinct CDR3 sequences, around a tenth found once. Study-wide findings and caveats: PT1 expanded TCR numbers rose with patch test score. High-frequency TCRs, those above 1 in 1000, stayed the same after DPC sensitization. Large CDR3 similarity clusters arose significantly more often from expanded TCRs than from controls.

Time point reported: patch test 2, 6 weeks after DPC sensitization. The treatment was: therapeutic diphenylcyclopropenone sensitization with weekly scalp DPC. The chain carries TRBV6-1 and TRBJ2-6; a weak D match, TRBD2 (6 bases). The starting material was whole blood, obtained in connection with sensitization to the hapten diphenylcyclopropenone (DPC). The sequence came from a young man with alopecia areata. Some clones in this sample may be carry-over from other donors' samples. The CDR3 protein is CASSELGGGANVLTF. In DNA form, the CDR3 reads TGTGCCAGCAGTGAATTGGGGGGAGGGGCCAACGTCCTGACTTTC.